This T cell receptor (beta chain) originates from a study of post-analysis software for immune sequencing data. About the study: Relapsing-remitting, secondary progressive and progressive-relapsing courses of multiple sclerosis were included.

This clonotype was observed a handful of times. The antigen is not known. Germline-derived CDR1 and CDR2 are MNHEY and SMNVEV (reference sequence). The CDR3 sequence is 18 residues long. Trimming stripped 0 bases from V and 3 bases from J, with 18 bases between. Study-level points and caveats: The F measure placed samples prepared in the same batch into strongly shared clusters. Patients had higher frequencies than controls of a handful of TRBV segments, including TRBV5-6, TRBV5-1 and TRBV20-1. Patients with multiple sclerosis recorded significantly lower normalized Chao1 diversity than controls, the study found.

Prepared libraries of TCR beta cDNA carried unique molecular identifiers. T cells numbering about 0.85 to 10 million gave rise to 500,000 or so cDNA molecules. TCRdb redid the calling of the PCR reads with MiXCR, one entry per CDR3 protein. The data contain a few hundred thousand distinct CDR3 sequences, roughly 45% of them singletons. The sequence derives from a girl aged 10-17 years with multiple sclerosis. Input material: blood. V and J are TRBV27 and TRBJ2-1, with D perhaps TRBD1 (8 bases). CDR3 sequence (DNA): TGTGCCAGCAGTTTATCGTACAGGGGGGGACGCGTCTACAATGAGCAGTTCTTC. It translates to CASSLSYRGGRVYNEQFF.